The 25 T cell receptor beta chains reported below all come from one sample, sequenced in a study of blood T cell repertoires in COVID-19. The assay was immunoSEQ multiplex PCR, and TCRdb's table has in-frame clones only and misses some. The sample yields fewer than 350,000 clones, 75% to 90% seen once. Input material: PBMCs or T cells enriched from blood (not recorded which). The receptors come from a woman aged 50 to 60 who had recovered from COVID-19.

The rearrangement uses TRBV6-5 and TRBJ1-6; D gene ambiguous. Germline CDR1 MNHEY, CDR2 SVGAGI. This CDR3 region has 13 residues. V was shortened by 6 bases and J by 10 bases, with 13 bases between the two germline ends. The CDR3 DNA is TGTGCCAGCAGCCGAGGGAGATCCTCACCCCTCCACTTT. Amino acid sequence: CASSRGRSSPLHF.

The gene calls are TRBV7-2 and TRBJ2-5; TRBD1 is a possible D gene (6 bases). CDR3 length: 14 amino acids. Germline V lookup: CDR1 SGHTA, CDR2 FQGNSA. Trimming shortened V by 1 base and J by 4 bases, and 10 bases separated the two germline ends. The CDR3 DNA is TGTGCCAGCAGCTTAGTTTGGGGGCTAGAGACCCAGTACTTC. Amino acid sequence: CASSLVWGLETQYF.

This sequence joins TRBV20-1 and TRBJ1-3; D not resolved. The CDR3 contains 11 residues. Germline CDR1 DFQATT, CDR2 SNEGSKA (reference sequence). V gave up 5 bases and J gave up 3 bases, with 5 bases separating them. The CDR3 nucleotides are TGCAGTGCTGTAAATGGAAACACCATATATTTT. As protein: CSAVNGNTIYF.

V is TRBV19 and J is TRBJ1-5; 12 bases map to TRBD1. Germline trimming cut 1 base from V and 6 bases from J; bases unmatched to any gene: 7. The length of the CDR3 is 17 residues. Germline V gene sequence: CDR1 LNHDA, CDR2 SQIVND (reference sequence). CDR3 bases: TGTGCCAGTAGTATAGCAGGGACAGGGGGCTACGGTCAGCCCCAGCATTTT. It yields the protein CASSIAGTGGYGQPQHF. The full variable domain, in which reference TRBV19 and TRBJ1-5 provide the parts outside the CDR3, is DGGITQSPKYLFRKEGQNVTLSCEQNLNHDAMYWYRQDPGQGLRLIYYSQIVNDFQKGDIAEGYSVSREKKESFPLTVTSAQKNPTAFYLCASSIAGTGGYGQPQHFGDGTRLSIL.

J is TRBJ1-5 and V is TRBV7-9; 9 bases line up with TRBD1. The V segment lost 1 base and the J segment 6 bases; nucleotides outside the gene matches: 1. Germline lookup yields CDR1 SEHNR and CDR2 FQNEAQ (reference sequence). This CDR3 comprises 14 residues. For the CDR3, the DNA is TGTGCCAGCAGCTTAGGGACAGGGGTTCAGCCCCAGCATTTT. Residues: CASSLGTGVQPQHF.

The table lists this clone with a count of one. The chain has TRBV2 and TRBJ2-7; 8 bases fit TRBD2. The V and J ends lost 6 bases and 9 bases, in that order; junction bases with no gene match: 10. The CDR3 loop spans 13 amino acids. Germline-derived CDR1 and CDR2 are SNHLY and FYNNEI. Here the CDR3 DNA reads TGTGCCAGCAGCCTCGGGGGGGGCGCAGGGCAGTACTTC. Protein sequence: CASSLGGGAGQYF.

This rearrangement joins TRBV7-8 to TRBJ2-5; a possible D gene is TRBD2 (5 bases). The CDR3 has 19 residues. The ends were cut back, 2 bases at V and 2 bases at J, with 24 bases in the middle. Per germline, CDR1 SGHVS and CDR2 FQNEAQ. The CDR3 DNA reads TGTGCCAGCAGCTTAATTTCCGGTTTCCTAGCTGAACTTCAAGAGACCCAGTACTTC. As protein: CASSLISGFLAELQETQYF.

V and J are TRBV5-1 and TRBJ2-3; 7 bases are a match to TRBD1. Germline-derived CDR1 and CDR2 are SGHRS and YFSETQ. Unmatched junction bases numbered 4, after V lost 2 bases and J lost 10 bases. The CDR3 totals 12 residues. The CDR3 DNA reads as TGCGCCAGCAGCTTTGAGGGGGCTCCGCAGTATTTT. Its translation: CASSFEGAPQYF.

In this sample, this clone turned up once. The CDR3 DNA reads as TGTGCCAGCAGCCTCTACAGGTTGGGTCAGCCCCAGCATTTT. This gives the protein CASSLYRLGQPQHF. The chain recombines TRBV6-5 with TRBJ1-5; D possibly corresponds to TRBD1 (5 bases). Germline V CDR1 and CDR2: MNHEY, SVGAGI. Trimming stripped 6 bases from V and 6 bases from J, with 15 bases between. The CDR3 runs 14 residues.

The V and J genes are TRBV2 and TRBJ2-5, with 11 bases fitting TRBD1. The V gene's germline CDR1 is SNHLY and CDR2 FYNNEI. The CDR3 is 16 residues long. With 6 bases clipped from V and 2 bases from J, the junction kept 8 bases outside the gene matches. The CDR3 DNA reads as TGTGCCAGCAGGAGGGACAGGGGGGATAGGCAAGAGACCCAGTACTTC. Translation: CASRRDRGDRQETQYF.

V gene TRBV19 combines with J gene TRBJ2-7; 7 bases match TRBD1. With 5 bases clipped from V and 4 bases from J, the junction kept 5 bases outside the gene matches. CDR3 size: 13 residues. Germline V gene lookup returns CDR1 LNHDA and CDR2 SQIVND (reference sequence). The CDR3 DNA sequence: TGTGCCAGTAGTGCCCGGGACAGATACGAGCAGTACTTC. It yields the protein CASSARDRYEQYF. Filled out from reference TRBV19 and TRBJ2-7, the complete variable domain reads DGGITQSPKYLFRKEGQNVTLSCEQNLNHDAMYWYRQDPGQGLRLIYYSQIVNDFQKGDIAEGYSVSREKKESFPLTVTSAQKNPTAFYLCASSARDRYEQYFGPGTRLTVT.

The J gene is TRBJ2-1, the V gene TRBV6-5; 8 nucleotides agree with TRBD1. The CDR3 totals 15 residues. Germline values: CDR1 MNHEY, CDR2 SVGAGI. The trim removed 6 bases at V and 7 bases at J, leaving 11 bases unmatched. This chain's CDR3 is CASSRDRGQINEQFF. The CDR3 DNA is TGTGCCAGCAGCCGAGACAGGGGCCAGATAAATGAGCAGTTCTTC.

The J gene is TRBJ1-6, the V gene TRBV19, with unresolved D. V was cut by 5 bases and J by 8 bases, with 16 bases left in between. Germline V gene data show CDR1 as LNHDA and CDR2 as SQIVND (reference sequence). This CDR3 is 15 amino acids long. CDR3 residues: CASSLGVPAYSPLHF. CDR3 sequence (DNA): TGTGCCAGTAGTTTGGGAGTCCCGGCGTATTCACCCCTCCACTTT.

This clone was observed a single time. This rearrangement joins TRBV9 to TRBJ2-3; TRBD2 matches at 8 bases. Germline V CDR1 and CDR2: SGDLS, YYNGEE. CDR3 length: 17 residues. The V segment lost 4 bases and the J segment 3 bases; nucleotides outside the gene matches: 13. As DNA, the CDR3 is TGTGCCAGCAGCCCCCGGGGAGCGGGAGTGGGAACAGATACGCAGTATTTT. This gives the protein CASSPRGAGVGTDTQYF. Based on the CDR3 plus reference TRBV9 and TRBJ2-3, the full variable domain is DSGVTQTPKHLITATGQRVTLRCSPRSGDLSVYWYQQSLDQGLQFLIQYYNGEERAKGNILERFSAQQFPDLHSELNLSSLELGDSALYFCASSPRGAGVGTDTQYFGPGTRLTVL.

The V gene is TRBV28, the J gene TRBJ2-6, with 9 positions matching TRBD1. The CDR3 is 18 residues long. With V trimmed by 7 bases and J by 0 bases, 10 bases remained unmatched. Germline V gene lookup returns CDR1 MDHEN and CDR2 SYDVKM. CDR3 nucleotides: TGTGCCAGCACCTTCCCGGGACAGGGAATCTCTGGGGCCAACGTCCTGACTTTC. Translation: CASTFPGQGISGANVLTF.

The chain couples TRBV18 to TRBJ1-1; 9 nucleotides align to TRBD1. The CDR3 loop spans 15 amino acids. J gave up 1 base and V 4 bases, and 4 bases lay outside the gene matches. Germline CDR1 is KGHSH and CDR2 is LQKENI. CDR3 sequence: CASSRGTGTNTEAFF. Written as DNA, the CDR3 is TGTGCCAGCTCACGAGGGACAGGGACGAACACTGAAGCTTTCTTT. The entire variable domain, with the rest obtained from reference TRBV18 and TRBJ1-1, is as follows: NAGVMQNPRHLVRRRGQEARLRCSPMKGHSHVYWYRQLPEEGLKFMVYLQKENIIDESGMPKERFSAEFPKEGPSILRIQQVVRGDSAAYFCASSRGTGTNTEAFFGQGTRLTVV.

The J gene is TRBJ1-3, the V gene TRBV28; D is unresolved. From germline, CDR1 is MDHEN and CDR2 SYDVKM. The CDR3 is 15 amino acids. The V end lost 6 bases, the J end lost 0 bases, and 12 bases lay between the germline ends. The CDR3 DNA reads TGTGCCAGCAGGCCCCTGCTGAGCTCTGGAAACACCATATATTTT. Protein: CASRPLLSSGNTIYF.

The CDR3 spells CASKPHNSGYTYEQYF. In nucleotides, the CDR3 is TGTGCCAGCAAACCCCATAATAGCGGTTATACCTACGAGCAGTACTTC. The genes are TRBV28 and TRBJ2-7; tentative D call: TRBD2 (6 bases). The germline CDR1 and CDR2 sequences are MDHEN and SYDVKM. There are 16 residues in the CDR3. Trimming cost V 7 bases and J 2 bases, with 21 bases left between them.

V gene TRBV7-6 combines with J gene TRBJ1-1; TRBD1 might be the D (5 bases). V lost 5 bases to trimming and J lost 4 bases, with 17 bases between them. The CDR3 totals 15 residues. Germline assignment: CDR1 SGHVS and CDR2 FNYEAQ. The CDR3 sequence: CASSPIEGRGTEAFF. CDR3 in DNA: TGTGCCAGCAGCCCTATTGAAGGGAGGGGCACTGAAGCTTTCTTT.

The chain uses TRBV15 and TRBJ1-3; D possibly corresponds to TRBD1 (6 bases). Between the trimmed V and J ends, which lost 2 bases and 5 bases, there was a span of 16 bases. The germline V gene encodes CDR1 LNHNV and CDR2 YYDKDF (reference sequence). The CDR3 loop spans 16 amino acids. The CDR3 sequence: CATSRSDTGTRNTIYF. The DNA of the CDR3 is TGTGCCACCAGCAGATCCGACACAGGGACCAGAAACACCATATATTTT.

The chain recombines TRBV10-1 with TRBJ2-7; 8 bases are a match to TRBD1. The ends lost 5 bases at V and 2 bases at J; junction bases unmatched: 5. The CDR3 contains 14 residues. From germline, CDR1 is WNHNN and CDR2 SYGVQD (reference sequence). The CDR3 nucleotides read TGCGCCAGCAGTCCGGGACAGGTACCCTACGAGCAGTACTTC. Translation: CASSPGQVPYEQYF.

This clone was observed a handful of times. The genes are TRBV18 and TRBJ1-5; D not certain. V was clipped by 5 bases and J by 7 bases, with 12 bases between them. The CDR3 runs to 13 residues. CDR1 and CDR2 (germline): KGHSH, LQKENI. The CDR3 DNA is TGTGCCAGCTCATCAGAATTCAGGCAGCCCCAGCATTTT. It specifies CASSSEFRQPQHF. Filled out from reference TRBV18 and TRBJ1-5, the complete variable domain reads NAGVMQNPRHLVRRRGQEARLRCSPMKGHSHVYWYRQLPEEGLKFMVYLQKENIIDESGMPKERFSAEFPKEGPSILRIQQVVRGDSAAYFCASSSEFRQPQHFGDGTRLSIL.

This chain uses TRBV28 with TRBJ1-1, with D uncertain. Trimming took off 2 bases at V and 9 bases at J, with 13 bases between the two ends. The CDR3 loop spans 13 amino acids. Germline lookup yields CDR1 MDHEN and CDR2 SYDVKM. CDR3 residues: CASSLGQRLKAFF. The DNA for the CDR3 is TGTGCCAGCAGTTTAGGTCAGAGACTAAAAGCTTTCTTT.

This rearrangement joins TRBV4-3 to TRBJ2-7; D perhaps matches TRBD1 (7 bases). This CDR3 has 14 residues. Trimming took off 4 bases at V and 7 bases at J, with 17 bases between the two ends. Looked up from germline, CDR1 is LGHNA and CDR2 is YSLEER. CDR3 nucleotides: TGCGCCAGCAGCCCCAGGGGGGATATTGGTGAGCAGTACTTC. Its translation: CASSPRGDIGEQYF.

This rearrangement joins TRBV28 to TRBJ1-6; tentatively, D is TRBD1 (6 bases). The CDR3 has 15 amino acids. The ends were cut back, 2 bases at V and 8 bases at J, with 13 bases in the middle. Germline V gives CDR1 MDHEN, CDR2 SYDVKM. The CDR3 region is CASSLIRGADSPLHF. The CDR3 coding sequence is TGTGCCAGCAGTTTAATCCGGGGGGCGGATTCACCCCTCCACTTT.